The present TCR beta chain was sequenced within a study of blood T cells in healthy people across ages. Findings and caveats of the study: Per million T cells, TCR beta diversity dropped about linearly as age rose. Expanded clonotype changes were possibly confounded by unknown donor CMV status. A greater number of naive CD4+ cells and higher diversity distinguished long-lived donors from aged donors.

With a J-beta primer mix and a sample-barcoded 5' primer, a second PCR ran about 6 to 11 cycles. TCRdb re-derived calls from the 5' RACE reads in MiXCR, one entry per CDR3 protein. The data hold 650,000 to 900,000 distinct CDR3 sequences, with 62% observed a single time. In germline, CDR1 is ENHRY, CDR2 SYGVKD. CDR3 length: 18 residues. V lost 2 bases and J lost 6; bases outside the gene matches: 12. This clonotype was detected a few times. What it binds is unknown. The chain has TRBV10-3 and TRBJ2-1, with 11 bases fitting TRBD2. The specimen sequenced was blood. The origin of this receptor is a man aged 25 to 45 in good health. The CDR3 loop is CAISEASGGPRGGNEQFF. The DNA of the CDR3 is TGTGCCATCAGTGAGGCTAGCGGGGGGCCTCGGGGTGGCAATGAGCAGTTCTTC.